A selection of T cell receptor beta chains follows, all from one sample in a study of blood T cell repertoires in COVID-19. Profiling relied on immunoSEQ multiplex PCR, and the TCRdb table lists in-frame clones only, not all of them. The table includes 100,000 to 150,000 clones, around nine tenths detected once. Sequences were obtained from peripheral blood. Every receptor here comes from a woman of 80 years or more with acute or convalescent COVID-19. Each CDR3 is given with its conserved first and last residue. D genes are given only for firm matches. Size is omitted from some rows. Given values are once, few, many or a class for expanded clones.

TRBV2	.	.	TRBJ1-2	14	CASSDGRSQGGYTF	TGTGCCAGCAGTGACGGGCGGTCTCAGGGTGGCTACACCTTC
TRBV28	TRBD1	.	TRBJ1-1	18	CASSPFVWGDRGPGEAFF	TGTGCCAGCAGCCCATTCGTCTGGGGGGACAGGGGGCCCGGTGAAGCTTTCTTT
TRBV15	TRBD1	.	TRBJ1-2	14	CATSREAGQGTYTF	TGTGCCACCAGCAGAGAAGCGGGACAGGGGACCTACACCTTC
TRBV7-2	TRBD2	.	TRBJ2-3	17	CASSLYVSRGGTDTQYF	TGTGCCAGCAGCCTTTACGTCTCCCGGGGGGGCACAGATACGCAGTATTTT
TRBV4-1	.	.	TRBJ1-3	15	CASSQQGRSGNTIYF	TGCGCCAGCAGCCAACAGGGGCGTTCTGGAAACACCATATATTTT
TRBV23-1	TRBD1	.	TRBJ1-4	20	CASSQSLRTGEAYQNEKLFF	TGCGCCAGCAGTCAATCTTTACGGACAGGGGAGGCTTATCAGAATGAAAAACTGTTTTTT
TRBV3-1/TRBV3-2	.	.	TRBJ2-6	17	CASSHMSGRSGANVLTF	TGTGCCAGCAGCCACATGTCGGGGAGGAGTGGGGCCAACGTCCTGACTTTC
TRBV5-3	.	.	TRBJ2-7	15	CARNQPPSGYYEQYF	TGTGCCAGAAACCAACCTCCGAGCGGGTATTACGAGCAGTACTTC
TRBV25-1	.	.	TRBJ1-2	14	CASSEEKQAMAYTF	TGTGCCAGCAGTGAAGAAAAACAGGCAATGGCCTACACCTTC
TRBV7-2	.	once	TRBJ1-6	15	CASSQGAAYNSPLHF	TGTGCCAGCAGCCAAGGGGCAGCCTATAATTCACCCCTCCACTTT
TRBV5-1	TRBD1	.	TRBJ2-4	15	CASSTGDRGKNIQYF	TGCGCCAGCAGCACGGGGGACAGGGGCAAAAACATTCAGTACTTC
TRBV5-1	.	.	TRBJ2-2	14	CASSRGLKSGELFF	TGCGCCAGCAGCAGGGGACTCAAGAGCGGGGAGCTGTTTTTT
TRBV6-2/TRBV6-3	TRBD1	.	TRBJ2-5	19	CASSYSIRGTGGYEETQYF	TGTGCCAGCAGTTACTCGATCAGAGGGACAGGGGGCTACGAAGAGACCCAGTACTTC
TRBV25-1	.	.	TRBJ2-1	12	CATGKSYNEQFF	TGTGCCACCGGGAAGTCCTACAATGAGCAGTTCTTC
TRBV4-3	TRBD1	.	TRBJ1-1	17	CASSQGSNRGKGTEAFF	TGCGCCAGCAGCCAGGGGTCGAACAGGGGAAAGGGCACTGAAGCTTTCTTT